This T cell receptor (beta chain) is drawn from a study of low-dose radiotherapy and immunotherapy resistance in tumors. Study summary: Cohort 2 was treated with 1 Gy per fraction every two weeks, amounting to 13 Gy across 26 weeks.

This clonotype was observed at least ten times. Alpha- and beta-chain coverage of first-strand cDNA came from TRAV- and TRBV-specific primers. With a constant-region primer and a V-primer adapter, TCRs were subjected to about 20 PCR cycles of amplification. Isolated mRNA underwent amplification via in vitro transcription. MiXCR, run by TCRdb on the reads, gives a single entry per CDR3 protein. This table has approximately 90,000 distinct CDR3 sequences, under 10% appearing once. Stated time point: before trial treatment. Along with nivolumab and ipilimumab, donors received aspirin, low-dose cyclophosphamide and low-dose radiotherapy. Each patient who was eligible had an advanced solid tumor with no tumor-infiltrating lymphocytes. The CDR3 sequence is 15 residues long. Trimming cost V 4 bases and J 0 bases, with 13 bases left between them. CDR1 MDHEN and CDR2 SYDVKM come from the germline V gene.

The TCR originated in a male donor with prostate cancer. Sequencing used PBMCs, obtained before treatment. The chain couples TRBV28 to TRBJ2-7, with no clear D. The CDR3 nucleotides read TGTGCCAGCAGTTCGGCCGGCGCGTACTCCTACGAGCAGTACTTC. Translated: CASSSAGAYSYEQYF.